This TCR beta chain was found in a study of Ad26.COV2.S vaccination and SARS-CoV-2 variants. Regarding treatment: approximately 18 received Ad26.COV2.S at low or high dose, single or two shots; 5 received placebo; per-sample allocation not given. At day 63 after the first vaccine or placebo injection, samples were drawn. This adult donor, from Boston, was 18-55 years old. Looked up from germline, CDR1 is MNHEY and CDR2 is SVGEGT. V was shortened by 0 bases and J by 3 bases, with 14 bases between the two germline ends. This CDR3 spans 16 amino acids. About this clone itself: What it recognizes is unknown.

Study outcomes and limitations: Placebo recipients and vaccine recipients were similar in non-spike TCR breadth.

Using immunoSEQ multiplex PCR, the repertoire was profiled, and TCRdb retains in-frame clones only, with some absent. The table has a few hundred thousand clones, about 93% seen once; the top ten hold about 12%. This receptor was obtained from a person between 18 and 60 years old who received the Ad26.COV2.S COVID-19 vaccine or a placebo. J is TRBJ1-2 and V is TRBV6-2 or TRBV6-3; D uncertain. Sequencing used peripheral blood, obtained in a trial of Ad26.COV2.S vaccine versus placebo. The DNA of the CDR3 is TGTGCCAGCAGTTACTCGATAGGCCCAGGAGACTATGGCTACACCTTC. It is translated as CASSYSIGPGDYGYTF.